Detailed here is one T cell receptor beta chain. What it recognizes is unknown. This sample was included in a study of cytomegalovirus exposure and HLA in healthy donors. Healthy individuals who donated bone marrow served as the donors. At collection, donors were nominally healthy, but unrecorded immune exposures were probable. Overall study results and limits: A further, later analysis showed that HLA-associated TCR beta chains (compared with equally common others) were more clonally expanded. Specificity for CMV antigens was confirmed in vitro for three of the CMV-associated chains.

It was with 60 Vbeta and 13 Jbeta primers that the PCR ran. Repertoires were generated with immunoSEQ multiplex PCR, while TCRdb's copy carries only in-frame clones and drops some. The sample includes roughly 110,000 clones, 73% of them seen just once. CDR3 length: 13 amino acids. J lost 6 bases, V lost 6 bases, and 5 bases had no gene match. Germline CDR1 SEHNR, CDR2 FQNEAQ (reference sequence). Sequences were obtained from PBMCs. The chain has TRBV7-9 and TRBJ1-2; TRBD1 matches at 9 bases. The clonotype comes from a man younger than 45 in good health and CMV-seronegative. The CDR3 spells CASSYGTGNGYTF. CDR3 nucleotide sequence: TGTGCCAGCAGTTACGGGACAGGGAATGGCTACACCTTC.